One sample yielded the 27 T cell receptor beta chains listed below, sequenced in a study of beta chain features in type 1 diabetes listed by TCRdb under 2018. The paper's findings and limits, for the study overall: Type 1 diabetes patients showed a moderate but significant shortening of TCRB CDR3 length in all four CD4+ subsets.

The library came from the immunoSEQ multiplex PCR assay. The entire amount of isolated RNA was reverse transcribed using the High Capacity cDNA Reverse Transcription Kit, so the sequenced TCRB transcripts were expressed ones. What TCRdb holds here is the immuneACCESS table cut down to in-frame rearrangements. Part of the clones is not present; checked against another copy, under half of the missing clones reflect an unresolved V gene, and the others are unexplained. The sample table lists hundreds of thousands of clones, about an eighth of them with a count of one. Roughly 0.022% of the sample belongs to the ten largest clones. These receptors' antigens are unknown. The material sequenced was naive CD4+ T cells from blood. The sample's cell subset or site, from its label and the paper: true naive CD4+ T cells. These receptors came from a man aged 18-30 years with type 1 diabetes.

This chain joins TRBV30 and TRBJ2-7; possible D gene TRBD2, 6 bases. CDR3 length: 13 amino acids. Trimming stripped 3 bases from V and 7 bases from J, with 16 bases between. Germline V lookup: CDR1 GTSNPN, CDR2 SVGIG (reference sequence). The CDR3 loop is CAWRRNKAGEQYF. In DNA form, the CDR3 reads TGTGCCTGGAGGCGGAACAAGGCGGGAGAGCAGTACTTC.

The sample holds a few counts of this clone. The chain uses TRBV7-9 and TRBJ2-5; 7 bases match TRBD1. The V segment lost 5 bases and the J segment 2 bases; nucleotides outside the gene matches: 2. CDR1 is SEHNR, CDR2 FQNEAQ, per germline (reference sequence). CDR3 length: 13 amino acids. The CDR3 nucleotides are TGTGCCAGCAGCGGGACAGATCAAGAGACCCAGTACTTC. Translated: CASSGTDQETQYF.

J is TRBJ2-7 and V is TRBV2; 8 bases are a match to TRBD1. V lost 6 bases, J lost 0 bases, and 1 base stayed unmatched. The CDR3 has 13 residues. Germline CDR1 is SNHLY and CDR2 is FYNNEI. CDR3 nucleotide sequence: TGTGCCAGCAGGGACAGGGTCTCCTACGAGCAGTACTTC. It is translated as CASRDRVSYEQYF.

This clone was seen a few times. This chain links TRBV4-1 with TRBJ1-2, with TRBD1 matching over 9 bases. CDR3 length equals 19 residues. Germline lookup yields CDR1 MGHRA and CDR2 YSYEKL. Trimming removed 0 bases from V and 4 bases from J; junction bases left unmatched: 15. The CDR3 DNA sequence: TGCGCCAGCAGCCAAGATCCGACCGGACAGGGGAAATATACCTATGGCTACACCTTC. It is translated as CASSQDPTGQGKYTYGYTF.

The rearrangement uses TRBV11-2 and TRBJ2-1; 11 positions agree with TRBD2. Germline loops: CDR1 SGHAT, CDR2 FQNNGV. The CDR3 is 17 amino acids. After removal of 4 bases from V and 0 bases from J, the junction contained 5 bases not matched to a gene. CDR3 amino acids: CASSSVLAGGSYNEQFF. The DNA of the CDR3 is TGTGCCAGCAGCTCGGTGCTAGCGGGGGGCTCCTACAATGAGCAGTTCTTC.

The rearrangement joins TRBV6-1 to TRBJ1-2; 8 bases are shared with TRBD1. Germline assignment: CDR1 MNHNS and CDR2 SASEGT. This CDR3 is 14 amino acids long. With 6 bases clipped from V and 4 bases from J, the junction kept 7 bases outside the gene matches. The CDR3 spells CASSPDRGTYGYTF. CDR3 coding DNA: TGTGCCAGCAGCCCCGACAGGGGAACCTATGGCTACACCTTC.

This clone has more than one count but fewer than ten. In the same sample, other DNA sequences code for this CDR3. The gene calls are TRBV14 and TRBJ2-2; no reliable D call. The CDR3 is made up of 14 amino acids. Germline CDR1 and CDR2: SGHDN and FVKESK. V lost 1 base, J lost 0 bases, and 3 bases lay in between. This chain's CDR3 is CASSQAANTGELFF. The DNA for the CDR3 is TGTGCCAGCAGCCAAGCAGCGAACACCGGGGAGCTGTTTTTT.

This clone occurred a few times. This chain uses TRBV11-2 with TRBJ2-3; 11 positions agree with TRBD2. The ends lost 3 bases at V and 4 bases at J; junction bases unmatched: 3. The germline V gene has CDR1 SGHAT and CDR2 FQNNGV. The CDR3 runs to 15 residues. This CDR3 is CASSFMGLAADTQYF. The CDR3 nucleotides are TGTGCCAGCAGCTTCATGGGACTAGCGGCAGATACGCAGTATTTT.

Remarks on this clone: The sample carries other DNA sequences with the same CDR3. The J gene is TRBJ1-1, the V gene TRBV30; D is ambiguous. With 4 bases removed from V and 1 base from J, the gap between germline ends came to 10 bases. The CDR3 spans 13 residues. Germline V gives CDR1 GTSNPN, CDR2 SVGIG (reference sequence). CDR3 region: CAWMTQTNTEAFF. The CDR3 DNA follows: TGTGCCTGGATGACCCAGACGAACACTGAAGCTTTCTTT.

V is TRBV5-4 and J is TRBJ1-4; D gene ambiguous. Germline V gene lookup returns CDR1 SGHNT and CDR2 YYREEE (reference sequence). The CDR3 totals 14 residues. Trimming removed 1 base from V and 8 bases from J, with 12 bases in between. CDR3 DNA: TGTGCCAGCAGCTTGAACGCCAGAGGGGAAAAACTGTTTTTT. Translating gives CASSLNARGEKLFF.

There are a few counts of this clone. V and J are TRBV7-9 and TRBJ1-1; unclear D gene. Germline assignment: CDR1 SEHNR and CDR2 FQNEAQ (reference sequence). The CDR3 runs 14 residues. Trimming stripped 1 base from V and 3 bases from J, with 9 bases between. CDR3 in DNA: TGTGCCAGCAGCTTAGAGGCTTTTGACACTGAAGCTTTCTTT. Translated, it gives CASSLEAFDTEAFF. Using reference TRBV7-9 and TRBJ1-1 for the parts outside the CDR3, the full variable domain is DTGVSQNPRHKITKRGQNVTFRCDPISEHNRLYWYRQTLGQGPEFLTYFQNEAQLEKSRLLSDRFSAERPKGSFSTLEIQRTEQGDSAMYLCASSLEAFDTEAFFGQGTRLTVV.

The CDR3 reads CASATIQGKNTEAFF. The CDR3 nucleotides read TGTGCCAGCGCGACTATACAGGGAAAAAACACTGAAGCTTTCTTT. J is TRBJ1-1 and V is TRBV13; tentatively, D is TRBD1 (6 bases). This CDR3 is built from 15 residues. With 8 bases removed from V and 2 bases from J, the gap between germline ends came to 18 bases. The germline gives CDR1 PRHDT, CDR2 FYEKMQ (reference sequence).

In this sample, this clone turned up a few times. The chain carries TRBV5-4 and TRBJ1-3; TRBD1 might be the D (5 bases). In germline, CDR1 is SGHNT, CDR2 YYREEE (reference sequence). This CDR3 spans 15 amino acids. Trimming shortened V by 0 bases and J by 2 bases, and 9 bases separated the two germline ends. The chain's CDR3 is CASSLAGTAGNTIYF. In DNA form, the CDR3 reads TGTGCCAGCAGCTTGGCTGGGACGGCTGGAAACACCATATATTTT.

This clone showed up just a few times. The chain carries TRBV27 and TRBJ1-6; D is perhaps TRBD1 (6 bases). Trimming took 5 bases from V and 6 from J, leaving 14 bases between them. Per the germline V gene, CDR1 is MNHEY and CDR2 is SMNVEV (reference sequence). The CDR3 extends over 15 amino acids. The CDR3: CASSARGSVNSPLHF. CDR3 DNA: TGTGCCAGCAGTGCCAGGGGTAGTGTTAATTCACCCCTCCACTTT.

The chain employs TRBV28 and TRBJ1-5; unclear D gene. The V end lost 2 bases, the J end lost 10 bases, and 18 bases lay between the germline ends. Germline-derived CDR1 and CDR2 are MDHEN and SYDVKM. The CDR3 consists of 15 residues. The CDR3 reads CASSLAGSALFPQHF. The CDR3 coding sequence is TGTGCCAGCAGTTTAGCAGGTTCGGCTCTGTTTCCCCAGCATTTT.

In the case of this clone: Other DNA variants within this sample encode the same CDR3. The gene calls are TRBV7-2 and TRBJ2-7; a weak D match, TRBD2 (5 bases). The germline gives CDR1 SGHTA, CDR2 FQGNSA. There are 14 residues in the CDR3. V shed 5 bases and J shed 0 bases, with 11 bases lying between them. The CDR3 DNA is TGTGCCAGCAGCGTGGACTTCTCCTCCTACGAGCAGTACTTC. This sequence encodes CASSVDFSSYEQYF.

In its sample, this clone was seen a few times. This chain connects TRBV6-6 to TRBJ1-2; TRBD1 agrees at 7 bases. The V gene's germline CDR1 is MNHNY and CDR2 SVGAGI (reference sequence). There are 14 residues in the CDR3. With V trimmed by 2 bases and J by 6 bases, 6 bases remained unmatched. The DNA of the CDR3 is TGTGCCAGCAGTTACCCCACAGGGGCTAATGGCTACACCTTC. This sequence encodes CASSYPTGANGYTF.

This clone was counted only a few times. The V call is TRBV7-9, the J call TRBJ1-1; 8 bases agree with TRBD1. The CDR3 is 15 amino acids. Per germline, CDR1 SEHNR and CDR2 FQNEAQ (reference sequence). The junction had 3 bases not matched to a gene; V was cut back by 1 base and J by 2 bases. CDR3 sequence (DNA): TGTGCCAGCAGCTTAGGGGACAGGATTAACACTGAAGCTTTCTTT. It is translated as CASSLGDRINTEAFF.

The chain couples TRBV7-9 to TRBJ1-1; D ambiguous. Per germline, CDR1 SEHNR and CDR2 FQNEAQ (reference sequence). Trimming left V 5 bases short and J 3 bases short, with 13 bases between. CDR3 length equals 14 residues. This chain's CDR3 is CASSPRLSDTEAFF. CDR3 coding DNA: TGTGCCAGCAGCCCACGACTGAGTGACACTGAAGCTTTCTTT.

The chain recombines TRBV4-1 with TRBJ1-1, with no clear D. The CDR3 sequence is 17 residues long. Germline lookup yields CDR1 MGHRA and CDR2 YSYEKL. V gave up 2 bases and J gave up 0 bases, with 16 bases separating them. CDR3 nucleotide sequence: TGCGCCAGCAGCCAAACTCGGGTCTCTGGAATGAACACTGAAGCTTTCTTT. Amino acids: CASSQTRVSGMNTEAFF.

This clone turned up a few times. The gene calls are TRBV7-3 and TRBJ2-1; D is uncertain. Looked up from germline, CDR1 is SGHTA and CDR2 is FQGTGA. Trimming left V 8 bases short and J 2 bases short, with 16 bases between. The CDR3 contains 15 residues. CDR3 sequence reads: CASSTDNGAYNEQFF. The CDR3 nucleotides are TGTGCCAGCTCGACCGATAATGGGGCCTACAATGAGCAGTTCTTC.

V is TRBV7-9 and J is TRBJ2-2; D is undetermined. The V gene's germline CDR1 is SEHNR and CDR2 FQNEAQ (reference sequence). Trimming removed 1 base from V and 6 bases from J, with 3 bases in between. This CDR3 contains 12 residues. CDR3 DNA: TGTGCCAGCAGCTTAGATCCCGGGGAGCTGTTTTTT. Residues: CASSLDPGELFF.

The rearrangement links TRBV10-1 to TRBJ2-1; no firm D call. Germline CDR1 is WNHNN and CDR2 is SYGVQD (reference sequence). V was cut by 3 bases and J by 6 bases, with 9 bases left in between. The CDR3 totals 13 residues. The CDR3 nucleotides are TGCGCCAGCAGTGATCGGCTTCTCAATGAGCAGTTCTTC. Translation gives CASSDRLLNEQFF.

This clone was counted between two and nine times. V gene TRBV10-3 combines with J gene TRBJ2-5, with D possibly being TRBD2 (5 bases). The ends were cut back, 6 bases at V and 4 bases at J, with 12 bases in the middle. The germline V gene has CDR1 ENHRY and CDR2 SYGVKD. The CDR3 covers 13 residues. The CDR3 coding sequence is TGTGCCATCAGGGACTCCGTGGGAGAGACCCAGTACTTC. Amino acid sequence: CAIRDSVGETQYF.

The chain joins TRBV10-3 to TRBJ2-1; TRBD1 agrees at 9 bases. Germline CDR1 is ENHRY and CDR2 is SYGVKD. The CDR3 runs 14 residues. CDR3 amino acids: CAAARDRESNEQFF. CDR3 DNA sequence: TGTGCGGCCGCCCGGGACAGGGAGAGCAATGAGCAGTTCTTC.

This chain joins TRBV15 and TRBJ2-1; 11 bases agree with TRBD2. CDR1 and CDR2 from the germline V gene are LNHNV and YYDKDF (reference sequence). The CDR3 has 16 amino acids. Losses at the gene ends were 1 base for V and 7 bases for J; bases not matched to a gene: 6. CDR3 sequence reads: CATSRAISGGANEQFF. The CDR3 DNA is TGTGCCACCAGCAGAGCGATTAGCGGGGGGGCGAATGAGCAGTTCTTC.

There are a few counts of this clone. V is TRBV29-1 and J is TRBJ1-4, with 9 positions matching TRBD1. V dropped 3 bases and J dropped 11; count of bases not matched to a gene: 7. CDR1 and CDR2 (germline): SQVTM, ANQGSEA. CDR3 size: 13 residues. The CDR3 sequence is CSVETDRGSKLFF. CDR3 bases: TGCAGCGTTGAGACGGACAGGGGATCGAAACTGTTTTTT.